The T cell receptor beta chain under discussion was sequenced for a study of cytomegalovirus exposure and HLA in healthy donors. Points from the study as a whole: TCR beta chains numbering roughly 150 were designated cytomegalovirus-associated.

Notes on this clone: No antigen is known for it.

The repertoire was sequenced with immunoSEQ multiplex PCR; TCRdb's copy has only in-frame clones and lacks some. The table records about 360,000 clones, about nine tenths of them present only once. The germline V gene encodes CDR1 MDHEN and CDR2 SYDVKM. V was clipped by 5 bases and J by 4 bases; unmatched bases: 7. The CDR3 sequence is 15 residues long. The chain recombines TRBV28 with TRBJ1-5; 8 bases map to TRBD1. The sequencing input was PBMCs. The TCR comes from a woman under 30 in good health and CMV-seronegative. The CDR3 region has the DNA TGTGCCAGCAGTCCCCGACAGGGGCTGAATCAGCCCCAGCATTTT. Its translation: CASSPRQGLNQPQHF.